These T cell receptor beta chains were read from a single sample in a study of blood T cell repertoires in COVID-19. Some clones are missing from TCRdb's copy, which holds only in-frame ones; the method was immunoSEQ multiplex PCR. The sample contains about 220,000 clones, almost 85% of which appear only once. The sequenced sample was peripheral blood. The receptors were sampled from a woman in her seventies with COVID-19, enrolled during active disease. The CDR3 runs from the conserved cysteine through the conserved F or W. A D gene is named only where the DNA matches it firmly. The size entry is marked missing in some rows and otherwise reads once, few, many or a size class.

>12|TRBJ1-2|TRBV6-5|NA|NA
TGTGCCAGCATGGAGCGTCCCTATGGCTACACCTTC
CASMERPYGYTF
>17|TRBJ1-4|TRBV9|NA|TRBD1
TGTGCCAGCAGCGTCCAGGGGGCCCACCCAACTAATGAAAAACTGTTTTTT
CASSVQGAHPTNEKLFF
>17|TRBJ1-5|TRBV23-1|NA|TRBD1
TGCGCCAACCCAAACAGGGACAGGGGGCATAGCAATCAGCCCCAGCATTTT
CANPNRDRGHSNQPQHF
>14|TRBJ1-1|TRBV2|NA|TRBD1
TGTGCCAGCAGTACGACAGGGGGAGAAACTGAAGCTTTCTTT
CASSTTGGETEAFF
>12|TRBJ2-1|TRBV15|NA|NA
TGTGCCACCAGCAGAGCTTACAATGAGCAGTTCTTC
CATSRAYNEQFF
>14|TRBJ1-1|TRBV11-3|NA|NA
TGTGCCAGCACCAAAAGCGGGGGGGACACTGAAGCTTTCTTT
CASTKSGGDTEAFF
>16|TRBJ2-3|TRBV11-2|NA|TRBD1
TGTGCCAGCAGCCCACACAGGGGGACGAGCACAGATACGCAGTATTTT
CASSPHRGTSTDTQYF
>14|TRBJ2-1|TRBV6-5|few|NA
TGTGCCAGCAGTTACGGCGGGACCTACAATGAGCAGTTCTTC
CASSYGGTYNEQFF
>13|TRBJ1-2|TRBV10-3|NA|NA
TGTGCCATCAGTGAGGCCGGGAGCTATGGCTACACCTTC
CAISEAGSYGYTF
>13|TRBJ1-1|TRBV3-1/TRBV3-2|NA|NA
TGTGCCAGCAGCCGTACAGGGAACACTGAAGCTTTCTTT
CASSRTGNTEAFF
>14|TRBJ1-3|TRBV5-8|NA|NA
TGTGCCAGCAGCTTGCAGGTCTCTGGAAACACCATATATTTT
CASSLQVSGNTIYF
>15|TRBJ1-1|TRBV9|NA|NA
TGTGCCAGCAGCGTAGCCGGAGACAGTAACACTGAAGCTTTCTTT
CASSVAGDSNTEAFF
>15|TRBJ2-5|TRBV9|NA|NA
TGTGCCAGCAGCGTAGCCGCGGGGACTTGGGAGACCCAGTACTTC
CASSVAAGTWETQYF
>16|TRBJ2-1|TRBV2|NA|TRBD2
TGTGCCAGCAGTCGGCTAGCGGGGGGGCCAACTAATGAGCAGTTCTTC
CASSRLAGGPTNEQFF
>15|TRBJ1-5|TRBV19|NA|TRBD1
TGTGCCAGTCGTAAGACGGGACAGCTAAATCAGCCCCAGCATTTT
CASRKTGQLNQPQHF
>16|TRBJ1-2|TRBV30|once|NA
TGTGCCTGGAGTGCACCTCACCGGTCAGGGAGGTATGGCTACACCTTC
CAWSAPHRSGRYGYTF
>15|TRBJ2-7|TRBV7-2|NA|TRBD2
TGTGCCAGCAGCTTAGCGGTACTAGCGGCCTACGAGCAGTACTTC
CASSLAVLAAYEQYF
>15|TRBJ2-2|TRBV5-1|NA|TRBD2
TGCGCCAGCAGCTTGGACGGGAGGGCCCCCGGGGAGCTGTTTTTT
CASSLDGRAPGELFF
>17|TRBJ2-3|TRBV5-4|NA|TRBD2
TGTGCCAGCAGCACGGGAGGTCTGGGAAGGGGCACAGATACGCAGTATTTT
CASSTGGLGRGTDTQYF
>15|TRBJ1-2|TRBV7-9|NA|NA
TGTGCCAGCAGCTTTGGTCTGGGGGCAGCCTATGGCTACACCTTC
CASSFGLGAAYGYTF
>16|TRBJ1-3|TRBV2|NA|NA
TGTGCCAGCAGTTTCTCCGACATCCCGACTGGAAACACCATATATTTT
CASSFSDIPTGNTIYF
>14|TRBJ1-2|TRBV12-2|NA|NA
TGTGCAAGTCGCTTTCAGGGGCGCGGCTATGGCTACACCTTC
CASRFQGRGYGYTF
>14|TRBJ1-1|TRBV7-8|NA|TRBD1
TGTGCCAGCAGCTTAGCGACCAGGGGGACTGAAGCTTTCTTT
CASSLATRGTEAFF
>16|TRBJ2-2|TRBV9|NA|NA
TGTGCCAGCAGTGCCGGGAGAGGGGCGAACACCGGGGAGCTGTTTTTT
CASSAGRGANTGELFF
>15|TRBJ2-2|TRBV5-4|NA|NA
TGTGCCAGCAGCTTGAAGCAGGTGAACACCGGGGAGCTGTTTTTT
CASSLKQVNTGELFF
>20|TRBJ1-1|TRBV9|NA|NA
TGTGCCAGCAGCGTATCCCCCCAACAGGGCGGAGAATCGGGGAACACTGAAGCTTTCTTT
CASSVSPQQGGESGNTEAFF
>14|TRBJ1-2|TRBV7-2|NA|NA
TGTGCCAGCAGCTTAGGGGCACAATTCTATGGCTACACCTTC
CASSLGAQFYGYTF
>13|TRBJ2-7|TRBV5-1|NA|TRBD1
TGCGCCAGCAGCTTGACAGGGGAGAACGAGCAGTACTTC
CASSLTGENEQYF
>13|TRBJ2-3|TRBV19|NA|NA
TGTGCCAGTAGTATGGCTTACACAGATACGCAGTATTTT
CASSMAYTDTQYF
>14|TRBJ2-3|TRBV19|NA|NA
TGTGCCAGTAGATCGGGATCCCTGGGTGATACGCAGTATTTT
CASRSGSLGDTQYF
>12|TRBJ1-2|TRBV6-2/TRBV6-3|once|TRBD1
TGTGCCAGCAGTATCGACAGGGGCAGGTACACCTTC
CASSIDRGRYTF
>16|TRBJ1-6|TRBV11-3|NA|TRBD1
TGTGCCAGCAGCTTAGATCCCGGGACAGGCTATTCACCCCTCCACTTT
CASSLDPGTGYSPLHF